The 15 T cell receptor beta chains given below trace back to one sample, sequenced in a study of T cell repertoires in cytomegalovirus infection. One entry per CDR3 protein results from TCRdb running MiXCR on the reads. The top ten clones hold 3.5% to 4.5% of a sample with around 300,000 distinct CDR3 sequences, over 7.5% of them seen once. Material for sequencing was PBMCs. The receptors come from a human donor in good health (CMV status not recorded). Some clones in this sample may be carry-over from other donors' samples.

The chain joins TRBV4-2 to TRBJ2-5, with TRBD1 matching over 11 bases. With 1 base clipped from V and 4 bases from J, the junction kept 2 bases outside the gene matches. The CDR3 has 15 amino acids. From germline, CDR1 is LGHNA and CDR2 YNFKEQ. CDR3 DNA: TGTGCCAGCAGCCAAGCCGGGACAGGGGGAGAGACCCAGTACTTC. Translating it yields CASSQAGTGGETQYF.

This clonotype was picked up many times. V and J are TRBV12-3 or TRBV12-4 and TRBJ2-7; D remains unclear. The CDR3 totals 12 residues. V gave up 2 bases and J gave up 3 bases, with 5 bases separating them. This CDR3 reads CASSLSIYEQYF. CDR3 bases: TGTGCCAGCAGTTTATCGATCTACGAGCAGTACTTC.

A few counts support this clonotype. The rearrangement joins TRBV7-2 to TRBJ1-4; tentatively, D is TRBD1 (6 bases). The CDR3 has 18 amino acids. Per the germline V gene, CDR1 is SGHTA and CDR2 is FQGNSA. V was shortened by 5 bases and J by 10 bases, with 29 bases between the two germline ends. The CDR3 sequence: CASSQYTGHGQIGGKLFF. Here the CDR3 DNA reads TGTGCCAGCAGCCAATACACGGGACACGGACAGATTGGTGGAAAACTGTTTTTT.

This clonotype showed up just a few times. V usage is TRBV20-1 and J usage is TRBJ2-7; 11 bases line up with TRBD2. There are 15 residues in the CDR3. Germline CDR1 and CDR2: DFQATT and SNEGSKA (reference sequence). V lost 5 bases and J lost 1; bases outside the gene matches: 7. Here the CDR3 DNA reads TGCAGTGCTCCCCGACTAGCGGGACGGTCCTACGAGCAGTACTTC. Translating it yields CSAPRLAGRSYEQYF.

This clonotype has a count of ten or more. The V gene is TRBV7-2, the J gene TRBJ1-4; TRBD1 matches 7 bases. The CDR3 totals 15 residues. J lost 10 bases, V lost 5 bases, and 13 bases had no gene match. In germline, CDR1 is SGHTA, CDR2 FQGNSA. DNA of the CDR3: TGTGCCAGCAGCGGAACCGGGACAGCTCAGGGAAAACTGTTTTTT. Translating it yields CASSGTGTAQGKLFF.

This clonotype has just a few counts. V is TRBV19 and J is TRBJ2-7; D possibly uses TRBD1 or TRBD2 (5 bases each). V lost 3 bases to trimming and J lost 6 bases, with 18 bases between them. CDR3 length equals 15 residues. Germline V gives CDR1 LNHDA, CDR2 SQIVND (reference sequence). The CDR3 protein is CASSIRDALPREQYF. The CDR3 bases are TGTGCCAGTAGTATTCGGGACGCCCTACCTCGCGAGCAGTACTTC.

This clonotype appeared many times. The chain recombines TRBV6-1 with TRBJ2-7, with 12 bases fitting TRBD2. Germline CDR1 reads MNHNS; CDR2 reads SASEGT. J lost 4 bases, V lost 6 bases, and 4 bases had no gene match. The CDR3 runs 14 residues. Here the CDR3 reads CASRLAGGRYEQYF. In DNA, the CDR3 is TGTGCCAGCAGACTAGCGGGAGGAAGGTACGAGCAGTACTTC.

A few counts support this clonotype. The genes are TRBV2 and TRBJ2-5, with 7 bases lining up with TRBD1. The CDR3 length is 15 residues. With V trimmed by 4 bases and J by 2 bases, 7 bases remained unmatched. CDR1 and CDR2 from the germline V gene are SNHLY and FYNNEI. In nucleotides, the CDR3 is TGTGCCAGCAGTGCCACCGGGACAGCACAAGAGACCCAGTACTTC. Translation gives CASSATGTAQETQYF.

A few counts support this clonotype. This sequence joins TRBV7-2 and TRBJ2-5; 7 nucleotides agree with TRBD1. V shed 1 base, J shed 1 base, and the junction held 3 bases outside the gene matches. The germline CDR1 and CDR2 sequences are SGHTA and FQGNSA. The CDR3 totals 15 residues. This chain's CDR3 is CASSLGDRPQETQYF. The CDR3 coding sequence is TGTGCCAGCAGCTTAGGGGACAGACCCCAAGAGACCCAGTACTTC.

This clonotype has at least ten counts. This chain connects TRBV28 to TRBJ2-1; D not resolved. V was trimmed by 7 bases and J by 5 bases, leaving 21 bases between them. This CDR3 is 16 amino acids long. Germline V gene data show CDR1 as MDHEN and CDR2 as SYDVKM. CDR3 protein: CASTPTRKSPNNEQFF. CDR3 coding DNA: TGTGCCAGCACACCCACTCGAAAGTCACCCAACAATGAGCAGTTCTTC.

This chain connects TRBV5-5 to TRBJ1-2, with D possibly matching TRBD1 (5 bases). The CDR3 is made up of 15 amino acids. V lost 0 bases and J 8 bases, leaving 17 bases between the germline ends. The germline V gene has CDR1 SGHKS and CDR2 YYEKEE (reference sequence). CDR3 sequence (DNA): TGTGCCAGCAGCTTGGAGGGCAGGGTATTGGGCGGCTACACCTTC. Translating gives CASSLEGRVLGGYTF.

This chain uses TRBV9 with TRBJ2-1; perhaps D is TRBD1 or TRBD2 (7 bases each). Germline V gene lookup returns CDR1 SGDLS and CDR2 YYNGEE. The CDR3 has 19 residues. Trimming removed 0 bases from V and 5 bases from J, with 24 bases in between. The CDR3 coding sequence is TGTGCCAGCAGCGTAGTTGGGGGGGCAGGGGGTTGGGGTGACAATGAGCAGTTCTTC. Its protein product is CASSVVGGAGGWGDNEQFF.

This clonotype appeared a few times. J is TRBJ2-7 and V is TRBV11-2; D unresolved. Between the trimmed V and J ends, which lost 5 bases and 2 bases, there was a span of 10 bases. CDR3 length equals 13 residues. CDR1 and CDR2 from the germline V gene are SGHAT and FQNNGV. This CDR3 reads CASSPLRAYEQYF. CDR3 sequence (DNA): TGTGCCAGCAGCCCGCTAAGGGCCTACGAGCAGTACTTC.

The CDR3 region is CARVWGYNEQFF. In DNA form, the CDR3 reads TGTGCCCGGGTTTGGGGATACAATGAGCAGTTCTTC. V gene TRBV19 combines with J gene TRBJ2-1, with D unclear. Germline CDR1 is LNHDA and CDR2 is SQIVND (reference sequence). This CDR3 has 12 amino acids. V shed 11 bases and J shed 4 bases, with 12 bases lying between them.

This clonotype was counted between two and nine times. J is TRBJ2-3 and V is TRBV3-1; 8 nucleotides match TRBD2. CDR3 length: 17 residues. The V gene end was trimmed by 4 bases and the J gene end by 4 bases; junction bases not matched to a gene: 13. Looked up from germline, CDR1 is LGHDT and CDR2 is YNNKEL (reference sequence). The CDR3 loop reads CASSPSLKREYADTQYF. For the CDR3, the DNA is TGTGCCAGCAGCCCGTCACTGAAGCGGGAGTACGCAGATACGCAGTATTTT.